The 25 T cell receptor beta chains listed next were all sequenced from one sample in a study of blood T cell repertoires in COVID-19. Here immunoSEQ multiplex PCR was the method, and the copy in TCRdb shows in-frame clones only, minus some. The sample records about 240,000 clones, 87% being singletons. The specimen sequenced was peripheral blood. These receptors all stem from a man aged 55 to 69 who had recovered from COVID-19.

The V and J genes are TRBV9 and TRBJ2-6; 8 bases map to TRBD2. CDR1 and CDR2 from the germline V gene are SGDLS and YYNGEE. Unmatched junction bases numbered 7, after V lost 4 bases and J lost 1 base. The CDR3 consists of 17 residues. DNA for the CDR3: TGTGCCAGCAGCCCCGACGGGGGGGAGTCTGGGGCCAACGTCCTGACTTTC. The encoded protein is CASSPDGGESGANVLTF.

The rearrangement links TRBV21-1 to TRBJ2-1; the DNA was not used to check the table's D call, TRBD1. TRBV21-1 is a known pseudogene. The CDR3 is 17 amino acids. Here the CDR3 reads CASSKFAGRATYNEQFF. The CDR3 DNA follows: TGTGCCAGCAGCAAATTCGCAGGGCGAGCTACCTACAATGAGCAGTTCTTC.

CDR3 coding DNA: TGTGCCATCAGTCAGCAAGGGGGTTACGAAACCGGGGAGCTGTTTTTT. This sequence encodes CAISQQGGYETGELFF. The chain couples TRBV10-3 to TRBJ2-2; D is perhaps TRBD1 (6 bases). The germline gives CDR1 ENHRY, CDR2 SYGVKD. The CDR3 has 16 residues. V was pared by 5 bases and J by 5 bases, with 18 bases between.

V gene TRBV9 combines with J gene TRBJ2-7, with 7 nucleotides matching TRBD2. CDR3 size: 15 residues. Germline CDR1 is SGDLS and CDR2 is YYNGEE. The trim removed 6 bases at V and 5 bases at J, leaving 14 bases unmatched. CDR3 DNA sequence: TGTGCCAGCACCCGGGGCTTGGGAGGGGCGAACGAGCAGTACTTC. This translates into CASTRGLGGANEQYF.

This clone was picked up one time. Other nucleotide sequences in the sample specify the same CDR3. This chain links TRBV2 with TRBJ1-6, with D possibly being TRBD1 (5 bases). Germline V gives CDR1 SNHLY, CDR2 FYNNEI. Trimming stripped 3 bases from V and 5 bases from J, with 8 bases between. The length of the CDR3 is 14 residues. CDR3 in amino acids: CASSEGRNNSPLHF. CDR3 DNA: TGTGCCAGCAGTGAGGGGCGAAATAATTCACCCCTCCACTTT.

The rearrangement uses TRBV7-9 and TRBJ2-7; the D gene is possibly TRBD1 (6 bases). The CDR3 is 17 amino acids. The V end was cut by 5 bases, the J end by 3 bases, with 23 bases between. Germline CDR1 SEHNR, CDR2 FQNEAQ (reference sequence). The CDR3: CASSPLTGGPLDYEQYF. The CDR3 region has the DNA TGTGCCAGCAGCCCTCTGACAGGCGGCCCCCTTGACTACGAGCAGTACTTC.

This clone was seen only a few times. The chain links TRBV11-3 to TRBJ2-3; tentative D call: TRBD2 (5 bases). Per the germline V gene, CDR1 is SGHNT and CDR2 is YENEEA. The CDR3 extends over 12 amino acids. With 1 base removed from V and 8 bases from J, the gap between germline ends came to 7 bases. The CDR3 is CASSLASGTQYF. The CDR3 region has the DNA TGTGCCAGCAGCTTAGCCAGCGGTACGCAGTATTTT.

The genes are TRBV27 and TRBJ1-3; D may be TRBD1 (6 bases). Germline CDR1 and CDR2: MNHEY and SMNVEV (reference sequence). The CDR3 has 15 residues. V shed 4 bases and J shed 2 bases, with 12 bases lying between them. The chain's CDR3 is CASSSLGGPGNTIYF. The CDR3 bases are TGTGCCAGCAGTTCGCTCGGGGGGCCTGGAAACACCATATATTTT.

CDR3: CASSGGTDRYEQYF. CDR3 bases: TGTGCCAGCAGCGGAGGGACCGATAGATACGAGCAGTACTTC. The rearrangement links TRBV2 to TRBJ2-7; TRBD2 might be the D (6 bases). This CDR3 region has 14 residues. Germline CDR1 SNHLY, CDR2 FYNNEI. Trimming removed 6 bases at V and 4 bases at J, with 16 bases between.

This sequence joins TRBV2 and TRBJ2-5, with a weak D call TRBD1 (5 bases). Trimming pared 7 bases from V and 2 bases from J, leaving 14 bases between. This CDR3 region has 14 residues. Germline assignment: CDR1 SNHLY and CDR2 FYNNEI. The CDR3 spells CASNIWTQQETQYF. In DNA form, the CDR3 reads TGTGCCAGCAACATTTGGACACAGCAAGAGACCCAGTACTTC.

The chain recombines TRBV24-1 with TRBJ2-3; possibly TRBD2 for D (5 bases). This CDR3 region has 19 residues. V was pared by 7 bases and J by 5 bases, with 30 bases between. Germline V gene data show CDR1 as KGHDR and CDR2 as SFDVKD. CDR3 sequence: CATSHYTGRGRTAIDTQYF. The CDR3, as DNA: TGTGCCACCAGCCATTACACTGGACGGGGAAGGACGGCCATAGATACGCAGTATTTT.

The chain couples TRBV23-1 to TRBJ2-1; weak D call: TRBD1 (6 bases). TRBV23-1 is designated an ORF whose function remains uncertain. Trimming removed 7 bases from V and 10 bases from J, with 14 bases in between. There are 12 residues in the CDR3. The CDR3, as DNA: TGCGCCAGCAAGGACAGAGCCGACGAGCAGTTCTTC. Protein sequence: CASKDRADEQFF.

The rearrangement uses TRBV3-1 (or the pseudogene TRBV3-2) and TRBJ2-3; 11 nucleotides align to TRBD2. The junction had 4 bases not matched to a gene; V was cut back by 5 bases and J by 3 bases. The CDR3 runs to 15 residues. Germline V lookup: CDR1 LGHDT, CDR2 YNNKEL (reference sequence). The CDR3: CASSVAGGLTDTQYF. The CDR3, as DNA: TGTGCCAGCAGCGTAGCGGGGGGGCTTACAGATACGCAGTATTTT.

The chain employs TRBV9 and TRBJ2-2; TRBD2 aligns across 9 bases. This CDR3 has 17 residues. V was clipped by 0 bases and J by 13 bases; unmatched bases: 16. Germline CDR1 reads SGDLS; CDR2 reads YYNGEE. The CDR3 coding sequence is TGTGCCAGCAGCGTAGAGTCCGTTAGCGGGGGCTGGGGGAGGCTGTTTTTT. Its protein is CASSVESVSGGWGRLFF. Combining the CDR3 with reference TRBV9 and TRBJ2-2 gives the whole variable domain DSGVTQTPKHLITATGQRVTLRCSPRSGDLSVYWYQQSLDQGLQFLIQYYNGEERAKGNILERFSAQQFPDLHSELNLSSLELGDSALYFCASSVESVSGGWGRLFFGEGSRLTVL.

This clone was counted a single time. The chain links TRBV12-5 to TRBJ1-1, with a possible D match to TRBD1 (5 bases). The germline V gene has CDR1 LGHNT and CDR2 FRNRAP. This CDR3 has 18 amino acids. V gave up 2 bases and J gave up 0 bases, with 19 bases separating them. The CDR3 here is CASGLTVLAGSMNTEAFF. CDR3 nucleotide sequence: TGTGCTAGTGGTTTGACGGTTTTAGCAGGGTCGATGAACACTGAAGCTTTCTTT. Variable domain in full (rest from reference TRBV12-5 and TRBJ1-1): DARVTQTPRHKVTEMGQEVTMRCQPILGHNTVFWYRQTMMQGLELLAYFRNRAPLDDSGMPKDRFSAEMPDATLATLKIQPSEPRDSAVYFCASGLTVLAGSMNTEAFFGQGTRLTVV.

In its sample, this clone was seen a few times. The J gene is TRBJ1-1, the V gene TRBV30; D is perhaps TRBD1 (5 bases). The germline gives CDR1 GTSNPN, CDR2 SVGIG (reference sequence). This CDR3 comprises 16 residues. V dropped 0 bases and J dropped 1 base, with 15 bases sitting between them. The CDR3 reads CAWSVEWGRANTEAFF. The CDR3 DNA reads TGTGCCTGGAGTGTAGAGTGGGGCAGGGCGAACACTGAAGCTTTCTTT. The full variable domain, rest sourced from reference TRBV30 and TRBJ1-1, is SQTIHQWPATLVQPVGSPLSLECTVEGTSNPNLYWYRQAAGRGLQLLFYSVGIGQISSEVPQNLSASRPQDRQFILSSKKLLLSDSGFYLCAWSVEWGRANTEAFFGQGTRLTVV.

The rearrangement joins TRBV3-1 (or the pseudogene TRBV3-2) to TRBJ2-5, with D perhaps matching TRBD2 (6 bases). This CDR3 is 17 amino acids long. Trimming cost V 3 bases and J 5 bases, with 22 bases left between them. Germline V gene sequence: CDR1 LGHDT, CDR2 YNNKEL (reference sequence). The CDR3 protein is CASSHPQMGGLRETQYF. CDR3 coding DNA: TGTGCCAGCAGCCACCCTCAAATGGGGGGTCTGCGGGAGACCCAGTACTTC.

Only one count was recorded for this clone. The CDR3 protein is CASARGANEKLFF. CDR3 nucleotides: TGTGCCTCTGCCAGGGGGGCTAATGAAAAACTGTTTTTT. The chain recombines TRBV18 with TRBJ1-4, with 7 bases matching TRBD1. The germline gives CDR1 KGHSH, CDR2 LQKENI. The CDR3 is 13 residues long. V lost 11 bases to trimming and J lost 3 bases; unmatched junction nucleotides: 6.

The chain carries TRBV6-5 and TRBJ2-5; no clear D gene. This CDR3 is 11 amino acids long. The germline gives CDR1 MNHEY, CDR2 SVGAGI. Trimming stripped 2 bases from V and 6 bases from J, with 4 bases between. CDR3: CASSYGQTQYF. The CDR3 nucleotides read TGTGCCAGCAGTTACGGGCAGACCCAGTACTTC.

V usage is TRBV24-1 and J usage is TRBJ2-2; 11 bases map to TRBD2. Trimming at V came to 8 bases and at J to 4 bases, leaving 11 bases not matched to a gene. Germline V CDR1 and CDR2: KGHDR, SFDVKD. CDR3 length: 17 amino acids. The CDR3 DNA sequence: TGTGCCACCATTATAAGTCGACTAGCGGGGATCACCGGGGAGCTGTTTTTT. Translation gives CATIISRLAGITGELFF.

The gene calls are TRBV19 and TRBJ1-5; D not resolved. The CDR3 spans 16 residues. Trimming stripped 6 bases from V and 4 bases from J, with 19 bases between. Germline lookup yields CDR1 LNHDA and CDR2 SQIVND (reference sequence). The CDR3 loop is CASSIARGGSNQPQHF. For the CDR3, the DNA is TGTGCCAGTAGCATCGCCCGTGGCGGTTCAAATCAGCCCCAGCATTTT.

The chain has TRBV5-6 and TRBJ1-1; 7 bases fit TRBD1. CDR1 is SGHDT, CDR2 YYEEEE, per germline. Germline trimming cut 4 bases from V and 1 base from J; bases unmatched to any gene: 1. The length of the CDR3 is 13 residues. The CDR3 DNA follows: TGTGCCAGCAGCCGGGACAGGAACACTGAAGCTTTCTTT. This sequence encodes CASSRDRNTEAFF.

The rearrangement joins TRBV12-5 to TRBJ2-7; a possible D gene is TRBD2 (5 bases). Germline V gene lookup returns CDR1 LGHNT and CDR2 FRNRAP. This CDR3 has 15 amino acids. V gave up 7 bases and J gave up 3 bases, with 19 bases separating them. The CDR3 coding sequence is TGTGCTAGTGCCCTAGTCGAGGGTCGAATCTACGAGCAGTACTTC. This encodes CASALVEGRIYEQYF. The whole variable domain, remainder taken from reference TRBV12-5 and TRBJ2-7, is DARVTQTPRHKVTEMGQEVTMRCQPILGHNTVFWYRQTMMQGLELLAYFRNRAPLDDSGMPKDRFSAEMPDATLATLKIQPSEPRDSAVYFCASALVEGRIYEQYFGPGTRLTVT.

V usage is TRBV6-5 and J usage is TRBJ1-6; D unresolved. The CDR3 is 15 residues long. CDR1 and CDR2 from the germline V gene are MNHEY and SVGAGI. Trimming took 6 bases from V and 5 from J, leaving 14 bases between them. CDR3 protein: CASSRSLVNNSPLHF. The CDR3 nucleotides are TGTGCCAGCAGCAGGTCCCTGGTTAATAATTCACCCCTCCACTTT.

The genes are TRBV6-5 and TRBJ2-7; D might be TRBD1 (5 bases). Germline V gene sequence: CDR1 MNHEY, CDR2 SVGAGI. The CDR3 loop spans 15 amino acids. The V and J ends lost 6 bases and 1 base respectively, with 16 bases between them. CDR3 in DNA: TGTGCCAGCAGCTCCCAAAACAGGAAATCCTACGAGCAGTACTTC. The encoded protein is CASSSQNRKSYEQYF.